These T cell receptor beta chains were read from a single sample in a study of blood T cell repertoires in COVID-19. This table comes from immunoSEQ multiplex PCR, and its TCRdb copy is limited to in-frame clones, with some not included. This sample has approximately 90,000 clones, with more than 75% found just once. Sample: peripheral blood. The receptor set was obtained from a woman aged 80 or over with acute or convalescent COVID-19. CDR3s include the opening cysteine and the closing phenylalanine or tryptophan. The D gene is left open where the match is weak. Only some rows state a clone size, as once, few, many or a class for expanded clones.

J	D	V	size	CDR3	DNA
TRBJ2-1	TRBD2	TRBV5-4	NA	CASSIAGGTYNEQFF	TGTGCCAGCAGCATAGCGGGGGGAACCTACAATGAGCAGTTCTTC
TRBJ2-1	TRBD2	TRBV2	NA	CASSEALAGAYNEQFF	TGTGCCAGCAGTGAAGCGCTAGCGGGGGCCTACAATGAGCAGTTCTTC
TRBJ1-2	NA	TRBV15	NA	CATSRDGGPPGGGYTF	TGTGCCACCAGCAGAGATGGGGGCCCCCCGGGGGGCGGCTACACCTTC
TRBJ2-2	NA	TRBV5-4	NA	CASRELGGTGELFF	TGTGCCAGCAGGGAACTCGGCGGCACCGGGGAGCTGTTTTTT
TRBJ2-1	NA	TRBV19	NA	CASSIKSGVRGYEQFF	TGTGCCAGTAGTATAAAATCCGGCGTCAGGGGATATGAGCAGTTCTTC
TRBJ2-1	TRBD2	TRBV6-1	once	CASSEAAGGRGEQFF	TGTGCCAGCAGTGAAGCCGCGGGGGGGCGGGGTGAGCAGTTCTTC
TRBJ2-3	TRBD2	TRBV28	NA	CASRQGLAGVVDTQYF	TGTGCCAGCAGACAGGGACTAGCGGGTGTAGTAGATACGCAGTATTTT
TRBJ2-7	NA	TRBV7-2	NA	CASSPSAVYEQYF	TGTGCCAGCAGCCCTTCAGCGGTGTACGAGCAGTACTTC
TRBJ1-4	NA	TRBV5-1	NA	CASSLNGGDNEKLFF	TGCGCCAGCAGCTTGAATGGGGGCGATAATGAAAAACTGTTTTTT
TRBJ2-2	NA	TRBV18	NA	CASSPGLSNTGELFF	TGTGCCAGCTCACCGGGACTCTCAAACACCGGGGAGCTGTTTTTT
TRBJ1-5	NA	TRBV7-9	NA	CASSLEGVSRQPQHF	TGTGCCAGCAGCTTAGAAGGGGTATCGAGGCAGCCCCAGCATTTT
TRBJ1-2	NA	TRBV3-1/TRBV3-2	NA	CASSQQTVPKDGYTF	TGTGCCAGCAGCCAACAGACAGTTCCTAAAGATGGCTACACCTTC
TRBJ2-3	TRBD1	TRBV4-2	NA	CASSRWTGGLGVYF	TGTGCCAGCAGCCGGTGGACAGGGGGCTTGGGGGTTTATTTT
TRBJ1-1	NA	TRBV18	few	CASSPGASAFF	TGTGCCAGCTCACCGGGGGCCAGCGCTTTCTTT
TRBJ1-1	NA	TRBV6-6	NA	CASSPYGGGTEAFF	TGTGCCAGCAGTCCATATGGGGGGGGCACTGAAGCTTTCTTT
TRBJ1-5	NA	TRBV4-1	NA	CASSQDGGSNQPQHF	TGCGCCAGCAGCCAAGACGGGGGATCCAATCAGCCCCAGCATTTT
TRBJ2-4	NA	TRBV14	NA	CASSQASSGVKDIQYF	TGTGCCAGCAGCCAAGCATCGTCAGGGGTGAAGGACATTCAGTACTTC
TRBJ1-3	NA	TRBV4-1	NA	CASSQDIGTSGNTIYF	TGCGCCAGCAGCCAAGATATTGGGACATCTGGAAACACCATATATTTT
TRBJ2-3	TRBD2	TRBV6-5	NA	CASSYEARGRDTQYF	TGTGCCAGCAGTTACGAGGCTCGCGGGAGAGATACGCAGTATTTT
TRBJ2-1	NA	TRBV3-1/TRBV3-2	NA	CASSQELVYNEQFF	TGTGCCAGCAGCCAAGAACTGGTTTACAATGAGCAGTTCTTC
TRBJ1-2	NA	TRBV7-9	NA	CASSFSPDGYTF	TGTGCCAGCAGCTTTTCCCCCGATGGCTACACCTTC
TRBJ1-1	TRBD1	TRBV6-6	few	CASSYSTGDTEAFF	TGTGCCAGCAGTTACTCTACAGGGGACACTGAAGCTTTCTTT
TRBJ2-7	NA	TRBV7-2	NA	CASSFLTTSAGSYEQYF	TGTGCCAGCAGCTTCCTCACGACTAGTGCGGGCTCCTACGAGCAGTACTTC
TRBJ2-1	TRBD2	TRBV10-3	NA	CAISDRAGDVNEQFF	TGTGCCATCAGTGATAGGGCGGGAGATGTCAATGAGCAGTTCTTC
TRBJ2-1	TRBD2	TRBV27	NA	CASSLRGEFGEQFF	TGTGCCAGCAGTTTGCGGGGGGAGTTTGGTGAGCAGTTCTTC
TRBJ2-5	TRBD1	TRBV4-1	NA	CASSQVGDRVETQYF	TGCGCCAGCAGCCAAGTGGGGGACAGGGTGGAGACCCAGTACTTC
TRBJ2-1	NA	TRBV3-1/TRBV3-2	NA	CASSQGAEQFF	TGTGCCAGCAGCCAGGGAGCTGAGCAGTTCTTC
TRBJ1-1	NA	TRBV13	once	CASSLDRAVNTEAFF	TGTGCCAGCAGCTTAGACAGGGCGGTGAACACTGAAGCTTTCTTT
TRBJ1-2	NA	TRBV28	NA	CASSLLLPENYGYTF	TGTGCCAGCAGTTTATTACTACCCGAGAACTATGGCTACACCTTC
TRBJ2-3	NA	TRBV7-9	NA	CASSFRPTDTQYF	TGTGCCAGCAGCTTCCGTCCCACAGATACGCAGTATTTT
TRBJ2-3	TRBD2	TRBV5-5	NA	CASSLLSGGHLADTQYF	TGTGCCAGCAGCCTTCTGAGCGGGGGGCACCTCGCAGATACGCAGTATTTT
TRBJ2-3	TRBD1	TRBV11-3	NA	CASSRQGTQYF	TGTGCCAGCAGCCGACAGGGCACGCAGTATTTT
TRBJ1-5	NA	TRBV28	NA	CASSLRGGEHF	TGTGCCAGCAGTTTGCGGGGGGGGGAGCATTTT
TRBJ2-7	TRBD2	TRBV11-3	NA	CASSPTAGVYGEPYEQYF	TGTGCCAGCAGCCCCACAGCGGGAGTTTATGGAGAACCCTACGAGCAGTACTTC
TRBJ1-1	NA	TRBV19	NA	CASSQALNTEAFF	TGTGCCAGTAGTCAGGCTCTGAACACTGAAGCTTTCTTT
TRBJ1-4	NA	TRBV6-1	once	CASSEVAGSNEKLFF	TGTGCCAGCAGTGAGGTGGCGGGGTCTAATGAAAAACTGTTTTTT
TRBJ2-3	TRBD2	TRBV2	NA	CASSRRLAGGLSTDTQYF	TGTGCCAGCAGTCGTCGACTAGCGGGCGGACTTAGCACAGATACGCAGTATTTT
TRBJ2-7	TRBD2	TRBV18	NA	CASSDGLAYPYF	TGTGCCAGCTCAGATGGACTAGCTTACCCGTACTTC
TRBJ1-2	NA	TRBV28	NA	CASSFGGSSYTF	TGTGCCAGCAGTTTCGGGGGGAGTAGTTACACCTTC
TRBJ2-5	NA	TRBV20-1	NA	CSARGPETQYF	TGCAGTGCTAGAGGGCCCGAGACCCAGTACTTC
TRBJ1-1	TRBD1	TRBV25-1	NA	CASRPTGFMNTEAFF	TGTGCCAGCAGACCGACAGGGTTCATGAACACTGAAGCTTTCTTT
TRBJ1-5	TRBD1	TRBV6-5	NA	CASTRTQGDQPQHF	TGTGCCAGCACCCGAACTCAGGGGGATCAGCCCCAGCATTTT
TRBJ1-4	TRBD1	TRBV19	NA	CASRKDRGEDNEKLFF	TGTGCCAGTAGGAAGGACAGGGGTGAGGATAATGAAAAACTGTTTTTT
TRBJ1-2	NA	TRBV14	NA	CASSLSRGFTPYTF	TGTGCCAGCAGCCTTTCGCGAGGGTTTACCCCCTACACCTTC